The 10 T cell receptor beta chains given below trace back to one sample, sequenced in a study of blood T cell repertoires in COVID-19. Measured with immunoSEQ multiplex PCR; TCRdb has only the in-frame clones, and not every one. The sample contains approximately 170,000 clones, approximately 90% of which appear only once. The sequenced material came from peripheral blood. Receptors originate from a man aged 18-30 years with COVID-19, enrolled during active disease.

The CDR3 DNA sequence: TGTGCCAGCAGCCCCGGAGGGGCTAATGAAAAACTGTTTTTT. Its protein product is CASSPGGANEKLFF. The V call is TRBV3-1 (or the pseudogene TRBV3-2), the J call TRBJ1-4, with a possible D match to TRBD1 (5 bases). The V gene's germline CDR1 is LGHDT and CDR2 YNNKEL (reference sequence). Trimming stripped 4 bases from V and 3 bases from J, with 9 bases between. This CDR3 is 14 amino acids long.

CDR3 DNA: TGTGCCAGCAGTAGGGACAGGGGCTCCTACGAGCAGTACTTC. Translation: CASSRDRGSYEQYF. The chain has TRBV7-2 and TRBJ2-7; 10 bases are a match to TRBD1. Germline V gives CDR1 SGHTA, CDR2 FQGNSA. This CDR3 is 14 amino acids long. V lost 6 bases to trimming and J lost 0 bases; unmatched junction nucleotides: 2.

The rearrangement uses TRBV19 and TRBJ2-4, with D possibly TRBD2 on 5 matching bases. The CDR3 covers 15 residues. In germline, CDR1 is LNHDA, CDR2 SQIVND (reference sequence). The ends were cut back, 4 bases at V and 0 bases at J, with 10 bases in the middle. For the CDR3, the DNA is TGTGCCAGTAGTAGGACTTTTCTAGCCAAAAACATTCAGTACTTC. This sequence encodes CASSRTFLAKNIQYF.

The rearrangement joins TRBV5-6 to TRBJ1-6; 7 positions match TRBD1. CDR1 and CDR2 from the germline V gene are SGHDT and YYEEEE. Trimming at V came to 4 bases and at J to 13 bases, leaving 20 bases not matched to a gene. CDR3 length equals 17 residues. CDR3 amino acids: CASSQGGEISVLGPLHF. CDR3 DNA sequence: TGTGCCAGCAGCCAGGGGGGAGAGATATCCGTATTGGGGCCCCTCCACTTT.

J is TRBJ2-2 and V is TRBV18; TRBD1 matches at 8 bases. Trimming removed 4 bases from V and 3 bases from J; junction bases left unmatched: 4. Looked up from germline, CDR1 is KGHSH and CDR2 is LQKENI. The CDR3 sequence is 15 residues long. CDR3 coding DNA: TGTGCCAGCTCACAAGACAGGGGTGACACCGGGGAGCTGTTTTTT. This gives the protein CASSQDRGDTGELFF.

V is TRBV27 and J is TRBJ2-7; unclear D gene. V lost 9 bases, J lost 4 bases, and 19 bases lay in between. CDR3 length: 14 residues. Per germline, CDR1 MNHEY and CDR2 SMNVEV (reference sequence). CDR3 region: CASLVHQALYEQYF. CDR3 nucleotide sequence: TGTGCCAGTCTCGTCCACCAGGCATTATACGAGCAGTACTTC.

The chain combines TRBV5-6 with TRBJ2-7; TRBD1 matches at 8 bases. The CDR3 is 13 amino acids. V lost 3 bases to trimming and J lost 1 base; unmatched junction nucleotides: 0. CDR1 SGHDT and CDR2 YYEEEE come from the germline V gene. DNA for the CDR3: TGTGCCAGCAGCTGGACAGGGTCCTACGAGCAGTACTTC. Translation: CASSWTGSYEQYF.

The CDR3 region has the DNA TGTGCCAGCAGCGTGCGCAGGGGTGGCACTGAAGCTTTCTTT. Translation: CASSVRRGGTEAFF. V and J are TRBV7-2 and TRBJ1-1; TRBD1 might be the D (6 bases). The germline gives CDR1 SGHTA, CDR2 FQGNSA. The length of the CDR3 is 14 residues. The germline V and J ends were trimmed by 5 bases and 4 bases, with 14 bases remaining between them.

The V gene is TRBV24-1, the J gene TRBJ2-3, with 7 nucleotides matching TRBD1. V shed 1 base, J shed 6 bases, and the junction held 9 bases outside the gene matches. CDR1 KGHDR and CDR2 SFDVKD come from the germline V gene. The CDR3 totals 16 residues. The CDR3 spells CATSDLQGSQVDTQYF. The CDR3 DNA reads TGTGCCACCAGTGATTTACAGGGGTCGCAGGTGGATACGCAGTATTTT.

This rearrangement joins TRBV11-3 to TRBJ2-7; 8 positions agree with TRBD1. V dropped 5 bases and J dropped 6; count of bases not matched to a gene: 6. Germline CDR1 and CDR2: SGHNT and YENEEA. The length of the CDR3 is 13 residues. The CDR3 region is CASSLGQGGEQYF. The CDR3 DNA sequence: TGTGCCAGCAGCCTCGGACAGGGAGGCGAGCAGTACTTC.